This T cell receptor (beta chain) was found in a study of T cells expressing NK-cell markers. As for the study in general: All TCR beta repertoires analysed originated from sorted CD3+CD56+NKG2C+, CD3+CD56+NKG2C- and CD3+CD56-NKG2C+ T cells. Seropositivity for HCMV was found in seven of the eight sequenced donors, with one seronegative. Study-wide results and caveats: Researchers report these clonotypes also headed the CD3+CD56-NKG2C+ fraction in several donors. Expanded NKG2C+ T cell clones had unclear HCMV specificity.

The CDR3 extends over 16 amino acids. The germline V gene encodes CDR1 SGHTA and CDR2 FQGTGA. A word on this clonotype: Antigen: not known.

TCRdb reprocessed the 5' RACE reads and keeps a single row for each CDR3 protein, giving no DNA. The table for this sample gives about 380,000 distinct CDR3 sequences. The TCR originated in a man aged 18-70 years in good health. The sample consisted of blood T cells: a sorted CD56 or NKG2C T cell subset, CD4+ or CD8+ T cells, or bulk PBMC T cells (not recorded which). The chain is built from TRBV7-3 and TRBJ2-2; checking the TCRdb D call of TRBD1 is not possible without DNA. CDR3 in amino acids: CASSRTTGGYTGELFF.